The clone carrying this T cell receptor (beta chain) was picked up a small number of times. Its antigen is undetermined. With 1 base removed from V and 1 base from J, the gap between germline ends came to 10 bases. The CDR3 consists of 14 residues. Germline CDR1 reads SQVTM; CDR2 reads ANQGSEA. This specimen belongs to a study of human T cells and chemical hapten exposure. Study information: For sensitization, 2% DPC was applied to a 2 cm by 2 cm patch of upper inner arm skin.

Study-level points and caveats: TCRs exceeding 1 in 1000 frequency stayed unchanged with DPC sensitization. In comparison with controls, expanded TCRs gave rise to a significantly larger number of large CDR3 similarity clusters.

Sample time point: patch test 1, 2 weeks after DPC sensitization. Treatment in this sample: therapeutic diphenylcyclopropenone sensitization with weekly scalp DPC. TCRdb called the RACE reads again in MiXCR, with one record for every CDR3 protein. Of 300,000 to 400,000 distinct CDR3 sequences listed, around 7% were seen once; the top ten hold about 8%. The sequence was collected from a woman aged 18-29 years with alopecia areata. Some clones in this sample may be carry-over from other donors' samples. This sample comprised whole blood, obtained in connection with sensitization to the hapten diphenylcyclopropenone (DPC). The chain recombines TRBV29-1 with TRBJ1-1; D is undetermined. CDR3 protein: CSVEARISNTEAFF. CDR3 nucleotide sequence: TGCAGCGTTGAAGCTAGGATCTCGAACACTGAAGCTTTCTTT.